The rows below give T cell receptor beta chains drawn from one sample of a study of cytomegalovirus exposure and HLA in healthy donors. The protocol was immunoSEQ multiplex PCR, while the TCRdb copy is restricted to in-frame clones and leaves out a portion. The sample has about 97,000 clones; about four fifths are singletons. The material sequenced was PBMCs. Every receptor here comes from a man aged 35 to 55 in good health and CMV-seropositive. CDR3s include the opening cysteine and the closing phenylalanine or tryptophan. The D gene is left open where the match is weak.

v_gene,d_gene,CDR3aa
TRBV9,TRBD2,CASSEGLAVTDTQYF
TRBV19,.,CASSTRDTLYGYTF
TRBV12-5,.,CASGLSYYEQYF
TRBV27,TRBD2,CASSSQLTSGSSYEQYF
TRBV30,TRBD1,CAWRGTANTEAFF
TRBV6-5,.,CASSSSHNQPQHF
TRBV6-1,.,CASSEQGHGYTF
TRBV19,TRBD2,CASSTASGIAKNIQYF
TRBV21-1,.,CASSRRGWGGNEQFF
TRBV5-1,TRBD2,CASSFREGTGELFF
TRBV23-1,TRBD1,CASSSTSGTGYNSPLHF
TRBV2,TRBD2,CASRATSGGAYNEQFF
TRBV7-6,.,CASSLERQSGNTIYF
TRBV4-1,.,CASSQPGVVNTEAFF
TRBV11-3,TRBD2,CASSLAGGSYEQYF
TRBV7-9,.,CASSLVAGPTGGYTF
TRBV6-5,TRBD1,CAISTTGLGYGYTF
TRBV30,.,CAWARWGVSNTEAFF
TRBV6-5,.,CASSYNNNEQYF
TRBV6-5,TRBD2,CASSSPGLQETQYF
TRBV7-9,.,CASSLEGGAEAFF
TRBV7-6,TRBD2,CASSLGLAGGSTDTQYF
TRBV28,TRBD2,CASSLRTSGREQYF
TRBV19,.,CASSYRPGVGEKLFF
TRBV5-1,.,CASSSGHRKDGYTF
TRBV29-1,.,CSVGLNTGELFF
TRBV29-1,TRBD2,CSVAGGTSGGINTDTQYF
TRBV7-2,.,CASSPLVAGREQYF
TRBV7-2,.,CASSLVDPGEGYEQYF
TRBV4-2,.,CASSQDRGGPTGYTF
TRBV5-1,TRBD2,CASSRGLAGGTDTQYF
TRBV27,.,CASSSSGNEQFF
TRBV10-3,.,CAISESSQPGIGYTF
TRBV5-1,.,CASSLEPGDSPLHF
TRBV5-1,.,CASSLRGALYNEQFF
TRBV19,TRBD1,CASHHGWDSNYGYTF
TRBV7-9,TRBD1,CASSFTGDTEAFF
TRBV20-1,.,CSARDQETQYF
TRBV6-4,TRBD1,CASIEGGQGANRFSYEQYF
TRBV5-6,TRBD1,CASSSSATGADEQYF
TRBV10-2,.,CASSEREPYEQYF
TRBV18,.,CASSPVTGLQETQYF
TRBV28,TRBD1,CATARGASFF
TRBV6-1,TRBD2,CASSEILAGGGQETQYF
TRBV21-1,.,CASSSGGGQGKPSSYEQYF
TRBV7-4,.,CASSLIPPRRESNQPQHF
TRBV2,.,CASSPGQIGETQYF
TRBV30,.,CAWSQQGSSPLHF